This TCR beta chain originates from a study of regulatory T cells in long-lasting Graves disease. Sample time point: newly diagnosed GD, antithyroid drugs for less than 3 months. Generation of the TCR library employed RNA extracted from PBMCs. The sample holds many counts of this clonotype. Building the TCR beta libraries relied on iRepertoire HTBI primers, and CDR3 regions underwent Arm-PCR. Via MiXCR, TCRdb re-called the multiplex PCR reads, giving one row per CDR3 protein. Here the sample spans 520,000 or so distinct CDR3 sequences, 12% being singletons. CDR1 and CDR2 (germline): SNHLY, FYNNEI. The CDR3 is made up of 12 amino acids. After removal of 11 bases from V and 4 bases from J, the junction contained 4 bases not matched to a gene. In addition, the sample was reused for a study of T cells in Graves' hyperthyroidism and ophthalmopathy.

The clonotype comes from a woman aged 25 to 39 with Graves disease. The rearrangement uses TRBV2 and TRBJ1-5, with 8 bases aligning to TRBD1. Sequenced here: peripheral blood mononuclear cells (PBMCs), sampled at new diagnosis, from a patient treated with antithyroid drugs. This chain's CDR3 is CAQGARNQPQHF. The CDR3, as DNA: TGTGCCCAGGGGGCTAGAAATCAGCCCCAGCATTTT.